The 14 T cell receptor beta chains in this list originate from one sample, sequenced in a study of beta chain features in type 1 diabetes. Investigators reverse transcribed all isolated RNA, so they sequenced expressed TCRB transcripts. TCRdb's copy holds only in-frame clones and misses some; the assay was immunoSEQ multiplex PCR. Among over 700,000 clones listed, roughly a sixth were seen once. The material sequenced was naive CD4+ T cells from blood. The receptors come from a woman between 18 and 29 years old in good health.

The chain is built from TRBV7-2 and TRBJ1-1; unclear D gene. CDR3 length: 15 amino acids. Trimming cost V 3 bases and J 0 bases, with 11 bases left between them. In germline, CDR1 is SGHTA, CDR2 FQGNSA. The CDR3 coding sequence is TGTGCCAGCAGCTTGGTGATCACCGTGAACACTGAAGCTTTCTTT. This translates into CASSLVITVNTEAFF.

This clone was seen a handful of times. This chain uses TRBV7-9 with TRBJ1-2; no definite D call. Trimming shortened V by 2 bases and J by 4 bases, and 14 bases separated the two germline ends. Germline CDR1 reads SEHNR; CDR2 reads FQNEAQ (reference sequence). This CDR3 contains 15 residues. The CDR3: CASSLPRTALYGYTF. As DNA, the CDR3 is TGTGCCAGCAGCTTACCCCGGACGGCCCTCTATGGCTACACCTTC.

This clone was observed a few times. The chain joins TRBV28 to TRBJ1-2, with D possibly TRBD1 on 6 matching bases. Looked up from germline, CDR1 is MDHEN and CDR2 is SYDVKM. The CDR3 length is 12 residues. V was clipped by 7 bases and J by 8 bases, with 14 bases between them. The CDR3 nucleotides read TGTGCCAGCACTTACAGGGATGAAGGCTACACCTTC. Amino acids: CASTYRDEGYTF.

Note on this clone: Other DNA sequences in this specimen translate into the identical CDR3. The CDR3 nucleotides read TGCGCCAGCAGCTTGCATCCGCAAGAGACCCAGTACTTC. Protein sequence: CASSLHPQETQYF. The chain has TRBV5-1 and TRBJ2-5; D not resolved. Looked up from germline, CDR1 is SGHRS and CDR2 is YFSETQ. The CDR3 has 13 amino acids. V was pared by 1 base and J by 2 bases, with 6 bases between.

This clone was picked up a small number of times. This rearrangement joins TRBV23-1 to TRBJ2-4; 7 bases agree with TRBD1. TRBV23-1 is designated an ORF whose function remains uncertain. The CDR3 sequence is 16 residues long. After removal of 4 bases from V and 0 bases from J, the junction contained 6 bases not matched to a gene. This chain's CDR3 is CASSPGTDVAKNIQYF. For the CDR3, the DNA is TGCGCCAGCAGTCCTGGGACAGACGTAGCCAAAAACATTCAGTACTTC.

This clone occurred a few times. The chain is built from TRBV7-9 and TRBJ2-2; D may be TRBD2 (5 bases). The CDR3 sequence is 15 residues long. Trimming removed 3 bases from V and 3 bases from J, with 11 bases in between. CDR1 and CDR2 (germline): SEHNR, FQNEAQ (reference sequence). CDR3 residues: CASSFFRGHTGELFF. CDR3 in DNA: TGTGCCAGCAGCTTTTTTCGAGGGCACACCGGGGAGCTGTTTTTT.

On this clone itself: Distinct nucleotide sequences in the sample also encode this CDR3. J is TRBJ1-5 and V is TRBV7-8; a weak D match, TRBD1 (6 bases). Germline V CDR1 and CDR2: SGHVS, FQNEAQ. V gave up 5 bases and J gave up 2 bases, with 13 bases separating them. The CDR3 runs to 15 residues. The CDR3 here is CASSQQGVGNQPQHF. As DNA, the CDR3 is TGTGCCAGCAGCCAACAGGGAGTCGGCAATCAGCCCCAGCATTTT.

This chain links TRBV18 with TRBJ1-4; D remains ambiguous. Germline lookup yields CDR1 KGHSH and CDR2 LQKENI. With 3 bases removed from V and 2 bases from J, the gap between germline ends came to 7 bases. This CDR3 comprises 14 residues. In DNA, the CDR3 is TGTGCCAGCTCACCGTGGCAGACTAATGAAAAACTGTTTTTT. Translation gives CASSPWQTNEKLFF. The variable domain in full, completed from reference TRBV18 and TRBJ1-4, reads NAGVMQNPRHLVRRRGQEARLRCSPMKGHSHVYWYRQLPEEGLKFMVYLQKENIIDESGMPKERFSAEFPKEGPSILRIQQVVRGDSAAYFCASSPWQTNEKLFFGSGTQLSVL.

This clone appeared a few times. The chain combines TRBV4-1 with TRBJ1-1; 10 bases line up with TRBD1. The CDR3 length is 20 residues. Germline V gene lookup returns CDR1 MGHRA and CDR2 YSYEKL. V trimming: 4 bases; J trimming: 0 bases; junction bases outside the gene matches: 17. CDR3 in DNA: TGCGCCAGCAGCCGCGTGTGGGGACAGGGGTCACGTACGGTGAACACTGAAGCTTTCTTT. Translated: CASSRVWGQGSRTVNTEAFF.

This clone was seen more than once but under ten times. The gene calls are TRBV6-1 and TRBJ2-3, with 8 nucleotides matching TRBD2. V gave up 7 bases and J gave up 6 bases; unmatched junction bases: 12. Germline V gene sequence: CDR1 MNHNS, CDR2 SASEGT. The CDR3 loop spans 15 amino acids. This chain's CDR3 is CASKGGLGVMDTQYF. Here the CDR3 DNA reads TGTGCCAGCAAAGGGGGACTAGGGGTTATGGATACGCAGTATTTT.

This clone was observed a handful of times. The chain couples TRBV4-3 to TRBJ2-7, with 12 bases aligning to TRBD2. CDR1 LGHNA and CDR2 YSLEER come from the germline V gene. CDR3 size: 16 residues. Germline trimming cut 0 bases from V and 5 bases from J; bases unmatched to any gene: 5. The CDR3 loop is CASSQEKTSGSHEQYF. Here the CDR3 DNA reads TGCGCCAGCAGCCAAGAGAAGACTAGCGGGAGCCACGAGCAGTACTTC.

V usage is TRBV6-1 and J usage is TRBJ1-2, with D perhaps matching TRBD1 (5 bases). The CDR3 is 15 residues long. With 5 bases removed from V and 4 bases from J, the gap between germline ends came to 17 bases. Germline V gives CDR1 MNHNS, CDR2 SASEGT. The CDR3 coding sequence is TGTGCCAGCAGTTCCCGGGCAGGGATCGCCTATGGCTACACCTTC. Encoded protein: CASSSRAGIAYGYTF.

V and J are TRBV6-5 and TRBJ2-7, with D possibly TRBD2 on 6 matching bases. This CDR3 comprises 15 residues. Trimming cost V 0 bases and J 2 bases, with 11 bases left between them. Looked up from germline, CDR1 is MNHEY and CDR2 is SVGAGI. This CDR3 reads CASSYSTGGPYEQYF. The DNA of the CDR3 is TGTGCCAGCAGTTACTCGACCGGAGGGCCCTACGAGCAGTACTTC.

This clone was counted between two and nine times. The chain carries TRBV19 and TRBJ1-1; no definite D call. Trimming took 3 bases from V and 1 from J, leaving 9 bases between them. The germline CDR1 and CDR2 sequences are LNHDA and SQIVND (reference sequence). This CDR3 is 14 amino acids long. As DNA, the CDR3 is TGTGCCAGTAGTATTCACCCTGGGAACACTGAAGCTTTCTTT. As protein: CASSIHPGNTEAFF. The full variable domain, in which reference TRBV19 and TRBJ1-1 provide the parts outside the CDR3, is DGGITQSPKYLFRKEGQNVTLSCEQNLNHDAMYWYRQDPGQGLRLIYYSQIVNDFQKGDIAEGYSVSREKKESFPLTVTSAQKNPTAFYLCASSIHPGNTEAFFGQGTRLTVV.